This T cell receptor beta chain is from a study of blood T cell repertoires in COVID-19. As for the study in general: The United States, Italy and Spain supplied acute and convalescent COVID-19 samples. PBMCs, B-cell-depleted T cells, or T cells provided the cDNA or gDNA that made up the material.

There are 16 residues in the CDR3. CDR1 is MNHEY and CDR2 is SMNVEV in the germline V gene (reference sequence). The V gene lost 4 bases and the J gene lost 0 bases, with 13 bases spanning the gap. In Seattle, patients joined the study during active infection and were tracked longitudinally. Method: immunoSEQ multiplex PCR; TCRdb's copy keeps in-frame clones and lacks some. The sample includes about 210,000 clones, approximately 80% of them seen just once. The sequencing sample was made of peripheral blood. This chain uses TRBV27 with TRBJ2-1, with D possibly TRBD1 on 6 matching bases. This receptor was identified in a woman at least 80 years old with COVID-19, enrolled during active disease. The DNA of the CDR3 is TGTGCCAGCAGTTCGCTAGGCAGGGGCTCCTACAATGAGCAGTTCTTC. It encodes CASSSLGRGSYNEQFF.